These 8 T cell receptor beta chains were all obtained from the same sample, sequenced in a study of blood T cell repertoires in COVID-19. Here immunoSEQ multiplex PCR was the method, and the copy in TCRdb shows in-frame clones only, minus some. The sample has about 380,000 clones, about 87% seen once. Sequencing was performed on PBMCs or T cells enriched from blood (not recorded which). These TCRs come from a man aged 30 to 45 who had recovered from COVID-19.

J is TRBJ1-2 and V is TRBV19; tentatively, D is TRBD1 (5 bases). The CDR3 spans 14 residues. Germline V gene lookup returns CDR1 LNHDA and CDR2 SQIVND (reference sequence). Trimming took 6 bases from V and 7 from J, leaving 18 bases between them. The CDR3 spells CASSPPGGSVGYTF. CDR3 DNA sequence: TGTGCCAGTAGCCCCCCCGGGGGATCCGTTGGCTACACCTTC.

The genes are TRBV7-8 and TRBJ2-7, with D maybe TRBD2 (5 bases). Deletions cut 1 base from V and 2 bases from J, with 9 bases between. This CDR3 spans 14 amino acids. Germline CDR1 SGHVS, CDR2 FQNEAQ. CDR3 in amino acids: CASSLVREAYEQYF. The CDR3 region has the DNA TGTGCCAGCAGCTTAGTGAGGGAAGCCTACGAGCAGTACTTC.

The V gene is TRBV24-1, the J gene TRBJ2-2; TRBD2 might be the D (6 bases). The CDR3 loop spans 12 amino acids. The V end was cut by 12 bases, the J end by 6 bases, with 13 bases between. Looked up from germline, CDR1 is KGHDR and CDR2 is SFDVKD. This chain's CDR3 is CAVGLSPGELFF. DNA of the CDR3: TGTGCCGTGGGACTCTCGCCCGGGGAGCTGTTTTTT.

Here the CDR3 reads CASSQELAGYGYTF. As DNA, the CDR3 is TGCGCCAGCAGCCAAGAACTCGCTGGCTATGGCTACACCTTC. V and J are TRBV4-3 and TRBJ1-2; no definite D call. The CDR3 length is 14 residues. Germline loops: CDR1 LGHNA, CDR2 YSLEER. Trimming left V 0 bases short and J 4 bases short, with 9 bases between.

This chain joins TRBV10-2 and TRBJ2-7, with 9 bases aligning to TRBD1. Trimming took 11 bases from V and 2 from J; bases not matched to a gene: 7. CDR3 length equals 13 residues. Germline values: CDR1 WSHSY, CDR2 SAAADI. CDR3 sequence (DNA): TGCGCCGGGGGACAGGGAACAACCTACGAGCAGTACTTC. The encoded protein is CAGGQGTTYEQYF.

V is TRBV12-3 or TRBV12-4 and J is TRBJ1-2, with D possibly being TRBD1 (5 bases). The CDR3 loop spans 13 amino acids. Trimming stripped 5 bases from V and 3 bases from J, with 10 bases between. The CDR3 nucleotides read TGTGCCAGCAGTCAAGGGGCCTACTATGGCTACACCTTC. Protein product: CASSQGAYYGYTF.

CDR3 protein: CASTPYLGQSYGYTF. Written as DNA, the CDR3 is TGTGCCAGCACCCCATACCTGGGACAGTCATATGGCTACACCTTC. The chain carries TRBV6-5 and TRBJ1-2; 7 bases are a match to TRBD1. From germline, CDR1 is MNHEY and CDR2 SVGAGI. The CDR3 consists of 15 residues. The ends lost 7 bases at V and 5 bases at J; junction bases unmatched: 13.

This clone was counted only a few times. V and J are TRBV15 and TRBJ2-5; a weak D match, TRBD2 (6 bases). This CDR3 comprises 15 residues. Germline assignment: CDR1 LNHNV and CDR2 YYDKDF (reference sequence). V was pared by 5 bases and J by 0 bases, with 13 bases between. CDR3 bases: TGTGCCACCAGCGGGGAACGGGGGTACCAAGAGACCCAGTACTTC. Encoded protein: CATSGERGYQETQYF.